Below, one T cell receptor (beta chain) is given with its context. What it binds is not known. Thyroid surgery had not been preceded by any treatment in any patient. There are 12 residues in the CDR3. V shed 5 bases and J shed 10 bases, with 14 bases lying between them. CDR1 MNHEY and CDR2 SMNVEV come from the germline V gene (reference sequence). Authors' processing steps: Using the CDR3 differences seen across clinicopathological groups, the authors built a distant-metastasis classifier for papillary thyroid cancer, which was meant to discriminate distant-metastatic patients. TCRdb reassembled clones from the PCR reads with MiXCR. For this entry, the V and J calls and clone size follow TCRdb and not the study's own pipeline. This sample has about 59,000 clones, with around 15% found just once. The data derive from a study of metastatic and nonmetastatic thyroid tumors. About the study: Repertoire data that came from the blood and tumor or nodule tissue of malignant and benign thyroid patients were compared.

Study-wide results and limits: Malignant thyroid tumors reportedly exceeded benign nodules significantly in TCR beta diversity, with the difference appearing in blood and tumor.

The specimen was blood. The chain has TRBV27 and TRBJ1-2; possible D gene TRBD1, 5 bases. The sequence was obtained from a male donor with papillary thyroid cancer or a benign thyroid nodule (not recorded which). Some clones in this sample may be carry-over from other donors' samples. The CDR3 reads CASSQRGKVYTF. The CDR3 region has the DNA TGTGCCAGCAGTCAGAGGGGTAAGGTCTACACCTTC.